These T cell receptor beta chains were read from a single sample in a study of spatial heterogeneity in lung cancer. TCRdb re-called the 5' RACE reads with MiXCR, one entry per CDR3 protein. The profile shows about 23,000 distinct CDR3 sequences, over 3% of them singletons. The source was PBMCs, collected at surgery. The receptor source for this set is a female donor with early-stage non-small cell lung cancer. CDR3s include the opening cysteine and the closing phenylalanine or tryptophan.

v_call | cdr3_aa
TRBV7-9 | CASSRRTGAFSGNTIYF
TRBV20-1 | CSATDGGTEAFF
TRBV27 | CASSLSPNTEAFF
TRBV7-2 | CASSVGAGELFF
TRBV27 | CASSLYFGLRLTDTQYF
TRBV28 | CASRSAGGLHNEQFF
TRBV27 | CASSTRDRGSYEQYF
TRBV7-2 | CASSPNWEWSYNEQFF
TRBV12-3/TRBV12-4 | CASRGSYEQYF
TRBV25-1 | CASSGQGVGTQYF
TRBV2 | CAIPRGASEQYF